This paragraph reports one TCR beta chain. The identical CDR3 is also encoded by other nucleotide sequences in the sample. The sample is drawn from a study of blood T cell repertoires in COVID-19. CDR1 is SEHNR, CDR2 FQNEAQ, per germline (reference sequence). The V gene end was trimmed by 1 base and the J gene end by 3 bases; junction bases not matched to a gene: 2. CDR3 length: 14 amino acids. The protocol was immunoSEQ multiplex PCR, while the TCRdb copy is restricted to in-frame clones and leaves out a portion. Of 200,000 to 300,000 clones listed, 84% are singletons. The chain employs TRBV7-9 and TRBJ2-7, with 8 bases lining up with TRBD1. The receptor was isolated from a man in his 60s with acute or convalescent COVID-19. The sequenced material came from peripheral blood. Here the CDR3 reads CASSLGTGSYEQYF. As DNA, the CDR3 is TGTGCCAGCAGCTTAGGGACAGGGAGCTACGAGCAGTACTTC.